This T cell receptor (beta chain) was recovered during a study of graft-versus-host responses after intestinal transplantation (dated by TCRdb to the early 2020s). Regarding the complete study: The transplants that recipients got were multivisceral, liver-intestinal, or isolated intestinal. All recipients received anti-thymocyte globulin induction followed by maintenance tacrolimus and steroids for approximately 3 years. After intestinal transplantation, graft-versus-host and host-versus-graft alloreactive T cell clones were followed in the graft, circulation and bone marrow using bulk TCR-beta CDR3 sequencing. Alloreactive clones were identified by sequencing pre-transplant mixed lymphocyte reaction products and comparing them with unstimulated pre-transplant donor and recipient T cells. The cohort enrolled approximately 24 intestinal transplant recipients, one of whom was a retransplant, and 3 patients without pretransplant specimens were excluded. A peak of at least 4% donor T cells among recipient peripheral blood mononuclear cells was the definition used for donor T cell macrochimerism. Samples from three later patients were sequenced in-house on an Illumina MiSeq with MiXCR processing rather than by the commercial service. Results and caveats for the whole study, not just this receptor: Conclusions were limited by the relatively low number and heterogeneity of intestinal transplant patients. Early after transplant, declines in HvG clones were associated with peak levels of circulating GvH clones. In patients with donor T cell macrochimerism, the allografts had high GvH to HvG T cell clonal ratios. GvH clones turned up in recipient bone marrow, with some appearing earlier in ileal mucosa or blood, a pattern consistent with an intestinal mucosal origin.

The library was made by the immunoSEQ multiplex PCR assay. For most patients, high-throughput TCR-beta CDR3 sequencing of genomic DNA was performed by Adaptive Biotechnologies. On the study's bioinformatics: Adaptive's ImmunoSEQ software was the source of the TCR sequencing data for roughly 19 patients, while a few other patients were processed with MiXCR and VDJtools. CDR3 nucleotide sequences shared by donor and recipient were removed because the origin of these sequences could not be assigned. At least 2-fold expansion over unstimulated cells and a minimum CFSE-low frequency of 0.002% (template counts) or 0.001% (read counts) were required for clones to be classified as alloreactive. A clone was considered mappable if detected in the sequenced pre-transplant spleen, lymph node, or MLR CFSE-low populations of the donor or recipient. Cumulative frequency of alloreactive clones was calculated as a percentage of all sequences weighted by copy number. TCRdb mirrors the immuneACCESS table, restricted to in-frame sequences. Some clones are absent from its copies; in checked studies, under half trace to an unresolved V gene, and the reason for the others is unknown. Clone size and the V and J calls come from that table; the DNA yielded D and trimming. This sample has roughly 97,000 clones in its table, and about 93% of those were observed once. The ten largest make up 15% to 20% of the sample.

Details on this clone: The antigen this receptor binds is unknown. Per-base quality was not reported, and no clone a single base away is much larger than it.

Blood samples were collected up to 4 times in the first month after transplant and then at least monthly when available. The sequence was obtained from a human patient who received an intestinal transplant, so some T cells may come from the graft donor. This specimen consisted of PBMCs, obtained roughly 410 days after intestinal transplant.

This receptor has the CDR3 CTSSCRLAGGETQYF. The nucleotide sequence is TGCACCAGCAGTTGTCGACTAGCGGGGGGGGAGACCCAGTACTTC. The sequence is built from TRBV1 and TRBJ2-5; no DNA check was done on the table's D call, TRBD2. TRBV1 is flagged as a pseudogene. Its CDR3 holds 15 amino acids, cysteine through phenylalanine. The retained sequence is limited to the CDR3, 45 bases, with the frame set at the first base.